Listed here are 11 T cell receptor beta chains from one sample, sequenced in a study of neoadjuvant anti-PD-1 for oral cavity cancer. Using immunoSEQ multiplex PCR, the repertoire was profiled, and TCRdb retains in-frame clones only, with some absent. The table includes some 14,000 clones, approximately 63% detected once. The input for sequencing was PBMCs, taken before nivolumab (anti-PD-1) treatment. These TCRs come from a person aged 40-85 years with oral cavity squamous cell carcinoma.

The chain couples TRBV9 to TRBJ2-7; D might be TRBD1 (6 bases). V was shortened by 9 bases and J by 3 bases, with 22 bases between the two germline ends. This CDR3 has 15 amino acids. Germline V gene data show CDR1 as SGDLS and CDR2 as YYNGEE. The CDR3 nucleotides are TGTGCCACCCCATCTTCTGTAGGGGGAGACTACGAGCAGTACTTC. It yields the protein CATPSSVGGDYEQYF.

The chain combines TRBV27 with TRBJ2-7; 10 bases are a match to TRBD2. This CDR3 has 14 residues. Germline CDR1 and CDR2: MNHEY and SMNVEV (reference sequence). The V gene end was trimmed by 6 bases and the J gene end by 3 bases; junction bases not matched to a gene: 5. The CDR3: CASSLAGVGYEQYF. In DNA, the CDR3 is TGTGCCAGCAGCCTAGCGGGAGTTGGCTACGAGCAGTACTTC.

The gene calls are TRBV27 and TRBJ1-5; D is uncertain. CDR3 length: 15 residues. V lost 2 bases and J 0 bases, leaving 8 bases between the germline ends. Germline assignment: CDR1 MNHEY and CDR2 SMNVEV (reference sequence). The CDR3 region is CASSLIASSNQPQHF. CDR3 DNA: TGTGCCAGCAGTTTAATAGCCAGTAGCAATCAGCCCCAGCATTTT.

The chain is built from TRBV19 and TRBJ2-2; D is unresolved. V shed 3 bases and J shed 3 bases, with 8 bases lying between them. The CDR3 covers 14 residues. Germline V gene data show CDR1 as LNHDA and CDR2 as SQIVND (reference sequence). In DNA form, the CDR3 reads TGTGCCAGTAGTATGATACCCTACACCGGGGAGCTGTTTTTT. Translation: CASSMIPYTGELFF.

This clone was counted a few times. The genes are TRBV29-1 and TRBJ2-7; D is unclear. Germline V CDR1 and CDR2: SQVTM, ANQGSEA. The CDR3 has 10 residues. Trimming took off 0 bases at V and 3 bases at J, with 0 bases between the two ends. CDR3 loop: CSVEDYEQYF. The CDR3 DNA sequence: TGCAGCGTTGAAGACTACGAGCAGTACTTC.

This clone was seen once. The chain is built from TRBV9 and TRBJ2-3; D gene unclear. Germline V gene sequence: CDR1 SGDLS, CDR2 YYNGEE. Deletions cut 2 bases from V and 0 bases from J, with 4 bases between. This CDR3 has 13 residues. The CDR3 sequence: CASSVLSTDTQYF. In DNA form, the CDR3 reads TGTGCCAGCAGCGTGTTAAGCACAGATACGCAGTATTTT.

The gene calls are TRBV6-1 and TRBJ1-2; possible D gene TRBD1, 6 bases. V gave up 1 base and J gave up 6 bases, with 9 bases separating them. This CDR3 has 13 residues. Per germline, CDR1 MNHNS and CDR2 SASEGT. The CDR3 region has the DNA TGTGCCAGCAGTGAAGAGTCAGGGGATGGCTACACCTTC. Its translation is CASSEESGDGYTF.

The V call is TRBV13, the J call TRBJ2-2, with D possibly being TRBD1 or TRBD2 (6 bases each). CDR3 size: 15 residues. Germline V lookup: CDR1 PRHDT, CDR2 FYEKMQ (reference sequence). V lost 4 bases and J 6 bases, leaving 15 bases between the germline ends. CDR3 sequence (DNA): TGTGCCAGCAGCTACCGAGGGGGGCCGGCCGGGGAGCTGTTTTTT. Encoded protein: CASSYRGGPAGELFF.

This chain links TRBV5-8 with TRBJ1-4, with no clear D. The CDR3 runs 15 residues. Germline CDR1 and CDR2: SGHTS and YDEGEE. The V gene lost 0 bases and the J gene lost 0 bases, with 6 bases spanning the gap. The chain's CDR3 is CASSLEVATNEKLFF. The CDR3 coding sequence is TGTGCCAGCAGCTTGGAGGTTGCAACTAATGAAAAACTGTTTTTT.

DNA for the CDR3: TGTGCCAGTAGGAGAGCCCTCAATGAAAAACTGTTTTTT. It translates to CASRRALNEKLFF. The V call is TRBV19, the J call TRBJ1-4; D not certain. Germline CDR1 LNHDA, CDR2 SQIVND (reference sequence). V was pared by 6 bases and J by 5 bases, with 10 bases between. This CDR3 comprises 13 residues.

The chain couples TRBV27 to TRBJ1-5; a weak D match, TRBD1 (6 bases). The germline CDR1 and CDR2 sequences are MNHEY and SMNVEV (reference sequence). The CDR3 is made up of 13 amino acids. Trimming took off 2 bases at V and 4 bases at J, with 6 bases between the two ends. The CDR3 sequence: CASSLRGNQPQHF. CDR3 nucleotides: TGTGCCAGCAGTTTAAGGGGGAATCAGCCCCAGCATTTT.